The 22 T cell receptor beta chains below all came from one sample that was sequenced in a study of T cells in Graves' hyperthyroidism and ophthalmopathy. TCR beta CDR3 sequences were amplified from RNA transcripts. The study used the HTBI primer set for a first-round RT-PCR of the TCR CDR3. TCRdb reprocessed the multiplex PCR reads via MiXCR and lists one record per CDR3 protein. The sample carries about 520,000 distinct CDR3 sequences, less than 25% recorded once. Input material: blood. These receptors were obtained from a woman aged 30 to 39 with Graves' ophthalmopathy.

The chain couples TRBV30 to TRBJ1-1; no firm D call. CDR3 size: 13 residues. Germline V gives CDR1 GTSNPN, CDR2 SVGIG (reference sequence). V was cut by 2 bases and J by 1 base, with 8 bases left in between. The CDR3 sequence is CAWSRGRNTEAFF. The CDR3 DNA reads as TGTGCCTGGAGTAGAGGACGGAACACTGAAGCTTTCTTT.

With respect to this clonotype: A read error may account for a junction end that differs from germline. V and J are TRBV6-5 and TRBJ2-7; D is perhaps TRBD1 (5 bases). The CDR3 contains 14 residues. From germline, CDR1 is MNHEY and CDR2 SVGAGI. The DNA for the CDR3 is TGTGCCAGCAGTTCAGGGCAGTTCTCTTACGAGCAATACTTC. Translating it yields CASSSGQFSYEQYF.

This clonotype has a count of ten or more. The chain links TRBV10-3 to TRBJ1-1, with 8 bases fitting TRBD1. The CDR3 has 15 residues. Germline V gene lookup returns CDR1 ENHRY and CDR2 SYGVKD. The V and J ends lost 4 bases and 6 bases, in that order; junction bases with no gene match: 10. CDR3 in DNA: TGTGCCATCAGTGCCGGGACAGGTGGTTACGCTGAAGCTTTCTTT. Its translation: CAISAGTGGYAEAFF.

This clonotype was observed a handful of times. The chain uses TRBV15 and TRBJ2-5; D is perhaps TRBD1 or TRBD2 (7 bases each). The CDR3 consists of 14 residues. V was trimmed by 1 base and J by 4 bases, leaving 10 bases between them. The germline CDR1 and CDR2 sequences are LNHNV and YYDKDF (reference sequence). The CDR3 sequence is CATSRAGGGETQYF. As DNA, the CDR3 is TGTGCCACCAGCAGAGCAGGGGGGGGAGAGACCCAGTACTTC.

This clonotype was recorded many times. The chain uses TRBV29-1 and TRBJ2-5, with TRBD1 identical over 12 bases. The CDR3 is 13 amino acids. In germline, CDR1 is SQVTM, CDR2 ANQGSEA. V trimming: 6 bases; J trimming: 4 bases; junction bases outside the gene matches: 3. CDR3 amino acids: CSVGQGAGETQYF. In DNA, the CDR3 is TGCAGCGTGGGACAGGGGGCTGGAGAGACCCAGTACTTC.

This clonotype has at least ten counts. The chain links TRBV27 to TRBJ2-7, with 7 bases identical to TRBD1. Unmatched junction bases numbered 6, after V lost 5 bases and J lost 2 bases. Germline V CDR1 and CDR2: MNHEY, SMNVEV (reference sequence). This CDR3 is built from 14 residues. The CDR3 nucleotides are TGTGCCAGCAGTATCCCGGGACAGCCCTACGAGCAGTACTTC. This gives the protein CASSIPGQPYEQYF.

This clonotype was observed many times. V and J are TRBV6-1 and TRBJ2-2, with 8 bases aligning to TRBD1. The V segment lost 6 bases and the J segment 7 bases; nucleotides outside the gene matches: 7. The CDR3 totals 14 residues. Germline V gives CDR1 MNHNS, CDR2 SASEGT. The CDR3: CASSNRGSGGELFF. The CDR3 DNA follows: TGTGCCAGCAGCAACAGGGGGTCTGGCGGGGAGCTGTTTTTT.

This clonotype was detected ten times or more. The chain is built from TRBV30 and TRBJ1-1; D is ambiguous. V was trimmed by 3 bases and J by 3 bases, leaving 8 bases between them. CDR3 length: 12 residues. CDR1 and CDR2 (germline): GTSNPN, SVGIG (reference sequence). The chain's CDR3 is CAWSRSHTEAFF. For the CDR3, the DNA is TGTGCCTGGAGCAGGAGTCACACTGAAGCTTTCTTT.

This clonotype appeared many times. This rearrangement joins TRBV2 to TRBJ2-5, with TRBD1 as a possible D gene (5 bases). The CDR3 has 15 residues. Germline values: CDR1 SNHLY, CDR2 FYNNEI. Trimming stripped 4 bases from V and 5 bases from J, with 17 bases between. CDR3 bases: TGTGCCAGCAGTGGGGCGCCCAGGGCTAGGGAGACCCAGTACTTC. Protein product: CASSGAPRARETQYF. Using reference TRBV2 and TRBJ2-5 for the parts outside the CDR3, the full variable domain is EPEVTQTPSHQVTQMGQEVILRCVPISNHLYFYWYRQILGQKVEFLVSFYNNEISEKSEIFDDQFSVERPDGSNFTLKIRSTKLEDSAMYFCASSGAPRARETQYFGPGTRLLVL.

This clonotype appeared many times. The rearrangement links TRBV28 to TRBJ2-3, with TRBD1 identical over 11 bases. This CDR3 is 15 amino acids long. V shed 5 bases and J 3 bases; nucleotides not matched to a gene: 4. Per germline, CDR1 MDHEN and CDR2 SYDVKM. Here the CDR3 reads CASSVGTGGTDTQYF. The CDR3, as DNA: TGTGCCAGCAGTGTAGGGACAGGGGGAACAGATACGCAGTATTTT.

This clonotype has a count of ten or more. CDR3 nucleotides: TGTGCCAGCAGCTTCCCGGGGGTGGAGACCCAGTACTTC. It yields the protein CASSFPGVETQYF. The genes are TRBV7-9 and TRBJ2-5; D perhaps matches TRBD2 (6 bases). V lost 3 bases and J 5 bases, leaving 10 bases between the germline ends. The CDR3 has 13 amino acids. CDR1 SEHNR and CDR2 FQNEAQ come from the germline V gene (reference sequence).

This clonotype was seen many times. This chain joins TRBV6-1 and TRBJ2-7; D is unresolved. Germline V lookup: CDR1 MNHNS, CDR2 SASEGT. Trimming stripped 7 bases from V and 5 bases from J, with 12 bases between. The CDR3 runs 12 residues. CDR3: CASTARTDEQYF. CDR3 DNA sequence: TGTGCCAGCACCGCCCGGACGGACGAGCAGTACTTC.

The CDR3 nucleotides are TGCGCCAGCAGCTGGGGTGGTGGGGGGGACGAGCAGTACTTC. It is translated as CASSWGGGGDEQYF. The chain couples TRBV5-1 to TRBJ2-7; 7 bases map to TRBD2. There are 14 residues in the CDR3. Germline V gene lookup returns CDR1 SGHRS and CDR2 YFSETQ. Trimming removed 3 bases from V and 5 bases from J; junction bases left unmatched: 8.

This clonotype was detected ten times or more. This chain connects TRBV7-9 to TRBJ1-5; the match to TRBD1 covers 10 bases. V was clipped by 5 bases and J by 5 bases; unmatched bases: 9. This CDR3 region has 16 residues. Germline V gene lookup returns CDR1 SEHNR and CDR2 FQNEAQ (reference sequence). In nucleotides, the CDR3 is TGTGCCAGCAGCCCCCCTTTCGGGACAGGGGATCAGCCCCAGCATTTT. Encoded protein: CASSPPFGTGDQPQHF.

The sample holds many counts of this clonotype. V and J are TRBV2 and TRBJ2-5, with D perhaps TRBD1 (5 bases). The CDR3 extends over 15 amino acids. Trimming pared 7 bases from V and 7 bases from J, leaving 22 bases between. Germline-derived CDR1 and CDR2 are SNHLY and FYNNEI. The CDR3 here is CASTGPVPGSTTQYF. The CDR3, as DNA: TGTGCCAGCACAGGGCCTGTCCCTGGAAGTACGACCCAGTACTTC.

The chain joins TRBV10-3 to TRBJ1-2; TRBD1 is a possible D gene (5 bases). Germline V gene data show CDR1 as ENHRY and CDR2 as SYGVKD. The length of the CDR3 is 15 residues. Trimming cost V 2 bases and J 1 base, with 11 bases left between them. The CDR3 reads CAISETQGLNYGYTF. CDR3 in DNA: TGTGCCATCAGTGAGACGCAGGGCCTTAACTATGGCTACACCTTC.

This clonotype was observed a few times. This chain uses TRBV18 with TRBJ1-2; D gene uncertain. The CDR3 has 13 amino acids. Trimming left V 0 bases short and J 3 bases short, with 5 bases between. Germline CDR1 is KGHSH and CDR2 is LQKENI. CDR3 nucleotide sequence: TGTGCCAGCTCACCACCCCAGGACTATGGCTACACCTTC. This codes for CASSPPQDYGYTF.

This clonotype was observed at least ten times. This chain uses TRBV2 with TRBJ1-1; D is possibly TRBD1 (6 bases). V lost 6 bases, J lost 0 bases, and 26 bases lay in between. The CDR3 consists of 19 residues. From germline, CDR1 is SNHLY and CDR2 FYNNEI. The CDR3 region is CASSAAGTLLVRVNTEAFF. The CDR3 nucleotides read TGTGCCAGCAGCGCGGCCGGGACACTCCTAGTGAGAGTGAACACTGAAGCTTTCTTT. Drawing the rest from reference TRBV2 and TRBJ1-1, the complete variable domain is EPEVTQTPSHQVTQMGQEVILRCVPISNHLYFYWYRQILGQKVEFLVSFYNNEISEKSEIFDDQFSVERPDGSNFTLKIRSTKLEDSAMYFCASSAAGTLLVRVNTEAFFGQGTRLTVV.

This clonotype was counted at least ten times. This chain connects TRBV19 to TRBJ1-5, with 7 nucleotides matching TRBD1. J lost 0 bases, V lost 5 bases, and 4 bases had no gene match. Germline V lookup: CDR1 LNHDA, CDR2 SQIVND (reference sequence). There are 15 residues in the CDR3. CDR3 sequence reads: CASSPGQNSNQPQHF. The CDR3 region has the DNA TGTGCCAGTAGTCCGGGACAGAATAGCAATCAGCCCCAGCATTTT.

This clonotype was picked up a small number of times. The rearrangement joins TRBV30 to TRBJ2-2; a possible D gene is TRBD2 (6 bases). Germline loops: CDR1 GTSNPN, CDR2 SVGIG (reference sequence). V was cut by 2 bases and J by 4 bases, with 14 bases left in between. This CDR3 is built from 15 residues. The CDR3 region has the DNA TGTGCCTGGAGTTCCTGGGGGGTCGGCACCGGGGAGCTGTTTTTT. This codes for CAWSSWGVGTGELFF. Based on the CDR3 plus reference TRBV30 and TRBJ2-2, the full variable domain is SQTIHQWPATLVQPVGSPLSLECTVEGTSNPNLYWYRQAAGRGLQLLFYSVGIGQISSEVPQNLSASRPQDRQFILSSKKLLLSDSGFYLCAWSSWGVGTGELFFGEGSRLTVL.

The chain carries TRBV9 and TRBJ1-2, with TRBD1 matching 11 bases. The ends lost 3 bases at V and 7 bases at J; junction bases unmatched: 8. CDR3 length equals 15 residues. Germline CDR1 and CDR2: SGDLS and YYNGEE. CDR3 DNA sequence: TGTGCCAGCAGCGCCGGCGAGGGACAGGGGGTTGGCTACACCTTC. As protein: CASSAGEGQGVGYTF.

The chain uses TRBV29-1 and TRBJ2-5, with D possibly TRBD2 on 5 matching bases. CDR3 length: 12 residues. The germline V gene has CDR1 SQVTM and CDR2 ANQGSEA. V was clipped by 2 bases and J by 4 bases, with 8 bases between them. This CDR3 reads CSVELAGETQYF. The CDR3 bases are TGCAGCGTTGAACTAGCCGGAGAGACCCAGTACTTC.